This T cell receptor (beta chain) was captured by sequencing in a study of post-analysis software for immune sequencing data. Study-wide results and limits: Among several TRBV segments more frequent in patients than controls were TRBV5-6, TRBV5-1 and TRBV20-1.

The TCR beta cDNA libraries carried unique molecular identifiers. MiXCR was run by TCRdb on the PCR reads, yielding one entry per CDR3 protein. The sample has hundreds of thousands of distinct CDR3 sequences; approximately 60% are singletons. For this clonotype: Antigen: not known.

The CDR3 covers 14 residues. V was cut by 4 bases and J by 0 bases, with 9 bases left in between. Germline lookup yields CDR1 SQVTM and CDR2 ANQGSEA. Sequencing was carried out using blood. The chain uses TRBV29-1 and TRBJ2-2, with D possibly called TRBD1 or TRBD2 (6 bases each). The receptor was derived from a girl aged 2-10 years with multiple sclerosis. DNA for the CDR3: TGCAGCGTTGTGGAGGGGGCGAACACCGGGGAGCTGTTTTTT. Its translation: CSVVEGANTGELFF.